This T cell receptor (beta chain) was sequenced for a study of Graves' ophthalmopathy and Graves' hyperthyroidism. V was shortened by 4 bases and J by 4 bases, with 20 bases between the two germline ends. Germline assignment: CDR1 SGHKS and CDR2 YYEKEE (reference sequence). The CDR3 extends over 16 amino acids. This clonotype was counted only a few times. Scientists amplified the TCR beta CDR3 regions from RNA transcripts. In the first round, RT-PCR was carried out with HTBI primers, and a multiplex PCR formed the second round. Each CDR3 protein is one row after TCRdb ran MiXCR on the multiplex PCR reads. This table holds around 1,000,000 distinct CDR3 sequences, about two fifths found once.

The chain has TRBV5-5 and TRBJ1-2; D gene unclear. The sample taken for sequencing was peripheral blood or thyroid tissue (not recorded which). This receptor was taken from an adult man with Graves' hyperthyroidism. The CDR3 is CASSHQSPHGIYGYTF. In DNA, the CDR3 is TGTGCCAGCAGCCACCAGTCTCCGCATGGAATCTATGGCTACACCTTC.